A single sample gave rise to the 18 T cell receptor beta chains below, sequenced in a study of blood T cells in healthy people across ages (dated by TCRdb to the mid-2010s). The library relied on 5' RACE. The sequencer listed for this sample is Illumina HiSeq 2500. A second about 7 to 11 cycle PCR used a sample-barcoded 5' primer and a J-beta primer mix. The public reads were run again by TCRdb, first through fastp at Q25 and then through MiXCR, and only productive beta chains were kept. A single entry per CDR3 protein holds the most common genes and DNA from its merged rows. This sample is represented by fewer than 950,000 distinct CDR3 sequences; around 34% of them were singletons. The biggest ten clones account for 10% to 15% of the sample. Sequenced input: blood. These receptor sequences come from a man younger than 35 in good health.

The chain combines TRBV20-1 with TRBJ2-7, with a possible D match to TRBD1 (6 bases). This CDR3 region has 13 residues. Germline V gives CDR1 DFQATT, CDR2 SNEGSKA (reference sequence). V lost 3 bases to trimming and J lost 2 bases, with 11 bases between them. This chain's CDR3 is CSASQGLPYEQYF. In DNA, the CDR3 is TGCAGTGCTAGTCAGGGGCTCCCCTACGAGCAGTACTTC.

The sample holds a few counts of this clonotype. The rearrangement uses TRBV15 and TRBJ1-1, with D unresolved. The germline gives CDR1 LNHNV, CDR2 YYDKDF (reference sequence). V was cut by 3 bases and J by 5 bases, with 10 bases left in between. The CDR3 totals 13 residues. The CDR3 sequence is CATSSSRGTEAFF. CDR3 coding DNA: TGTGCCACCAGCAGCTCAAGAGGAACTGAAGCTTTCTTT.

V usage is TRBV12-3 or TRBV12-4 and J usage is TRBJ1-2; D might be TRBD1 (5 bases). The CDR3 is 15 amino acids. Trimming removed 5 bases at V and 0 bases at J, with 13 bases between. CDR3 sequence (DNA): TGTGCCAGCAGTCATACGACAGTAACTAACTATGGCTACACCTTC. This encodes CASSHTTVTNYGYTF.

V gene TRBV5-6 combines with J gene TRBJ2-7, with D perhaps matching TRBD2 (6 bases). The CDR3 has 15 residues. Germline V lookup: CDR1 SGHDT, CDR2 YYEEEE. V lost 4 bases, J lost 1 base, and 15 bases lay in between. The CDR3 loop reads CASSGGTTPSYEQYF. CDR3 DNA: TGTGCCAGCAGCGGGGGGACCACACCATCCTACGAGCAGTACTTC.

This clonotype was observed a few times. The chain has TRBV6-2 or TRBV6-3 and TRBJ2-5; 8 nucleotides agree with TRBD2. V shed 6 bases and J 1 base; nucleotides not matched to a gene: 4. From germline, CDR1 is MNHEY and CDR2 SVGEGT. This CDR3 has 14 amino acids. CDR3 in DNA: TGTGCCAGCAGGGTAGCGGGGAGCCAAGAGACCCAGTACTTC. Residues: CASRVAGSQETQYF.

This clonotype came up once. This rearrangement joins TRBV12-3 or TRBV12-4 to TRBJ2-4, with D perhaps TRBD1 (5 bases). The CDR3 runs to 12 residues. Trimming took 4 bases from V and 7 from J, leaving 8 bases between them. The CDR3 DNA follows: TGTGCCAGCAGTTCAGGGTTGAACATTCAGTACTTC. Its translation is CASSSGLNIQYF.

The V gene is TRBV12-3 or TRBV12-4, the J gene TRBJ1-4; possible D gene TRBD1, 6 bases. The CDR3 runs 15 residues. The ends were cut back, 6 bases at V and 4 bases at J, with 15 bases in the middle. The chain's CDR3 is CASSRRGRGNEKLFF. The CDR3 bases are TGTGCCAGCAGCCGCAGGGGACGGGGTAATGAAAAACTGTTTTTT.

This clonotype was counted at least ten times. V usage is TRBV7-6 and J usage is TRBJ2-7; the match to TRBD1 covers 7 bases. This CDR3 is 18 amino acids long. The V and J ends lost 3 bases and 2 bases, in that order; junction bases with no gene match: 16. CDR1 is SGHVS and CDR2 is FNYEAQ in the germline V gene. Here the CDR3 DNA reads TGTGCCAGCAGCTTTAGGGACAGCGCACAGCTGGGTGCCTACGAGCAGTACTTC. This translates into CASSFRDSAQLGAYEQYF.

This clonotype occurred a few times. The gene calls are TRBV5-1 and TRBJ1-4; no clear D gene. Germline V gene sequence: CDR1 SGHRS, CDR2 YFSETQ. Trimming removed 3 bases from V and 5 bases from J, with 11 bases in between. The CDR3 sequence is 14 residues long. The CDR3, as DNA: TGCGCCAGCAGCTCAACGGACCTGAATGAAAAACTGTTTTTT. Its protein product is CASSSTDLNEKLFF.

This clonotype was seen a few times. The chain combines TRBV2 with TRBJ2-3; the D call may be TRBD1 or TRBD2 (5 bases each). V gave up 6 bases and J gave up 10 bases, with 14 bases separating them. The CDR3 covers 12 residues. Germline assignment: CDR1 SNHLY and CDR2 FYNNEI. The CDR3: CASSFIRDAQYF. CDR3 DNA sequence: TGTGCCAGCAGCTTTATCCGGGACGCGCAGTATTTT.

A few counts support this clonotype. The DNA of the CDR3 is TGCGCCAGCAGCCAACGGAAGGGTGAAGCTTTCTTT. It translates to CASSQRKGEAFF. This sequence joins TRBV4-3 and TRBJ1-1; D call uncertain. This CDR3 comprises 12 residues. Germline assignment: CDR1 LGHNA and CDR2 YSLEER. The V gene lost 2 bases and the J gene lost 7 bases, with 8 bases spanning the gap.

This clonotype was seen only a few times. V gene TRBV4-1 combines with J gene TRBJ1-1; D not certain. This CDR3 is 13 amino acids long. Germline V gene data show CDR1 as MGHRA and CDR2 as YSYEKL. V lost 7 bases, J lost 1 base, and 10 bases lay in between. CDR3 sequence reads: CASKDIANTEAFF. The CDR3 DNA is TGCGCCAGCAAAGATATTGCGAACACTGAAGCTTTCTTT.

The gene calls are TRBV15 and TRBJ2-3, with 9 bases matching TRBD1. V lost 3 bases, J lost 8 bases, and 3 bases stayed unmatched. Germline CDR1 and CDR2: LNHNV and YYDKDF (reference sequence). The CDR3 extends over 13 amino acids. CDR3 sequence: CATSRPQGATQYF. Written as DNA, the CDR3 is TGTGCCACCAGCAGGCCACAGGGGGCTACGCAGTATTTT.

This clonotype was seen only a few times. V is TRBV14 and J is TRBJ2-3, with TRBD2 matching over 9 bases. With 9 bases clipped from V and 1 base from J, the junction kept 2 bases outside the gene matches. CDR1 and CDR2 (germline): SGHDN, FVKESK. The CDR3 is 13 amino acids. This CDR3 is CASRTSGTDTQYF. For the CDR3, the DNA is TGTGCCAGTCGGACTAGCGGCACAGATACGCAGTATTTT.

The table lists this clonotype with many counts. A read error may account for a junction end that differs from germline. The chain carries TRBV5-1 and TRBJ2-7; no clear D gene. Germline V lookup: CDR1 SGHRS, CDR2 YFSETQ. This CDR3 spans 12 amino acids. The CDR3 here is CASSLGPDEQYF. The CDR3 DNA sequence: TGTGCCAGCAGCTTAGGACCGGACGAGCAGTACTTC.

This chain joins TRBV29-1 and TRBJ2-3; 11 nucleotides match TRBD2. Trimming took 7 bases from V and 3 from J; bases not matched to a gene: 6. Germline V gene sequence: CDR1 SQVTM, CDR2 ANQGSEA. This CDR3 spans 14 amino acids. This chain's CDR3 is CSAWGLAETDTQYF. The CDR3 DNA reads TGCAGCGCCTGGGGACTAGCGGAAACAGATACGCAGTATTTT.

The sample holds a few counts of this clonotype. The chain recombines TRBV4-1 with TRBJ2-3, with D unclear. CDR1 and CDR2 (germline): MGHRA, YSYEKL. V lost 0 bases, J lost 3 bases, and 7 bases lay in between. This CDR3 region has 14 residues. The DNA for the CDR3 is TGCGCCAGCAGCCAAGATTTTGCTACAGATACGCAGTATTTT. The encoded protein is CASSQDFATDTQYF.

This clonotype turned up a few times. The chain employs TRBV12-3 or TRBV12-4 and TRBJ1-2; 7 nucleotides line up with TRBD1. This CDR3 has 14 amino acids. V gave up 2 bases and J gave up 4 bases; unmatched junction bases: 4. CDR3 sequence (DNA): TGTGCCAGCAGTTTAAGGGGGCAGGGCTATGGCTACACCTTC. Its translation: CASSLRGQGYGYTF.